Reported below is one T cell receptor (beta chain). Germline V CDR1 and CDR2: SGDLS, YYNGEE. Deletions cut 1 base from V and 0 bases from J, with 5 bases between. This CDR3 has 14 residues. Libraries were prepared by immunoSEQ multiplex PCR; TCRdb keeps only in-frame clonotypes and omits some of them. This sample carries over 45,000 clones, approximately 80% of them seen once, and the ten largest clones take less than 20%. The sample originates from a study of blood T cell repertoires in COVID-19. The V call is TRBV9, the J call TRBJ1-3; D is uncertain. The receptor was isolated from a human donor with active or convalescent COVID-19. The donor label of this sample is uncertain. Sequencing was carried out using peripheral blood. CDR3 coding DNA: TGTGCCAGCAGCGTATCTAGCTCTGGAAACACCATATATTTT. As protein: CASSVSSSGNTIYF. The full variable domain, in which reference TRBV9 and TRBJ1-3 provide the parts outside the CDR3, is DSGVTQTPKHLITATGQRVTLRCSPRSGDLSVYWYQQSLDQGLQFLIQYYNGEERAKGNILERFSAQQFPDLHSELNLSSLELGDSALYFCASSVSSSGNTIYFGEGSWLTVV.